These T cell receptor beta chains were read from a single sample in a study of early T cells in non-severe SARS-CoV-2 infection. TCRdb itself ran the 5' RACE reads through MiXCR, one entry per CDR3 protein. The table lists approximately 69,000 distinct CDR3 sequences, 12% of them singletons. The material sequenced was whole blood. The receptors come from an adult who was a healthcare worker with PCR-confirmed SARS-CoV-2 infection or an uninfected control (not recorded which). Each CDR3 is given with its conserved first and last residue.

>TRBJ2-1|TRBV7-2
CASTPATDRINEQFF
>TRBJ2-7|TRBV3-1
CASSQDQGSYEQYF
>TRBJ1-5|TRBV16
CASSQSAGVGNQPQHF
>TRBJ2-3|TRBV29-1
CSGSVSSGDTQYF
>TRBJ2-5|TRBV18
CASSPEGARETQYF
>TRBJ2-4|TRBV14
CASSQGRLDIQYF
>TRBJ2-6|TRBV28
CASSVGDSGANVLTF
>TRBJ2-1|TRBV11-2
CASRREASYNEQFF
>TRBJ2-7|TRBV5-4
CASSLEHGAYEQYF
>TRBJ1-1|TRBV7-9
CASSLETEAFF
>TRBJ2-3|TRBV2
CASRRLAGVDTQYF
>TRBJ2-1|TRBV15
CATSRLAEYNEQFF
>TRBJ1-1|TRBV28
CASSLPQTGRGAFF
>TRBJ1-6|TRBV5-1
CASSLEWSPGQKSPLHF
>TRBJ2-7|TRBV20-1
CSAPLTSGSGEQYF
>TRBJ2-2|TRBV9
CASSVAPRLSGELFF
>TRBJ1-1|TRBV7-9
CASSSMEGLGTEAFF
>TRBJ2-1|TRBV18
CASSPRNSLASNEQFF
>TRBJ1-1|TRBV20-1
CSAKEVTEAFF
>TRBJ2-5|TRBV12-5
CASGLGTGGETQYF
>TRBJ2-2|TRBV5-1
CASSLGESYTGELFF
>TRBJ2-3|TRBV9
CASSQGGAGDIGDTQYF
>TRBJ2-1|TRBV20-1
CSAQGGQLSYNEQFF
>TRBJ2-5|TRBV28
CASSPTSGSQETQYF
>TRBJ2-7|TRBV4-2
CASSQATGGNEQYF
>TRBJ2-1|TRBV7-2
CASSFLTGGPEQFF
>TRBJ2-3|TRBV5-4
CASSPGTSGRRSTDTQYF
>TRBJ2-7|TRBV24-1
CATSDPGTNTYEQYF
>TRBJ2-1|TRBV6-6
CASSPEGRYNEQFF
>TRBJ2-5|TRBV28
CASRWPMGETQYF
>TRBJ2-5|TRBV2
CASRDRLAGQETQYF
>TRBJ2-1|TRBV29-1
CSVGALGLVGGNEQFF
>TRBJ2-3|TRBV7-2
CASSFATDRGTDTQYF
>TRBJ1-2|TRBV20-1
CSARFYGYTF
>TRBJ2-1|TRBV29-1
CSVSGLAGNEQFF
>TRBJ2-3|TRBV29-1
CSVEEGTSTDTQYF
>TRBJ1-2|TRBV9
CASSVDQAYGYTF
>TRBJ2-3|TRBV7-2
CASSLTGSSPDTQYF
>TRBJ1-2|TRBV9
CASSSLGVSYGYTF
>TRBJ2-2|TRBV11-2
CASSFSRLGGELFF
>TRBJ2-3|TRBV13
CASSSRTGRREGRTDTQYF
>TRBJ1-5|TRBV20-1
CSAIDRVDQPQHF
>TRBJ1-1|TRBV29-1
CSVGQENTEAFF
>TRBJ1-2|TRBV4-2
CASSPRGTAYGYTF
>TRBJ2-3|TRBV2
CASSGQGLATDTQYF
>TRBJ2-2|TRBV27
CASSSGTGHTGELFF
>TRBJ2-6|TRBV24-1
CATSDSLDGVSGANVLTF
>TRBJ2-1|TRBV25-1
CASSGTSGRAPYNEQFF
>TRBJ2-5|TRBV28
CASSSSRGTRPYF
>TRBJ2-1|TRBV7-2
CASSLWGGEYNEQFF
>TRBJ2-3|TRBV3-1
CASSQVVNQLTTDTQYF
>TRBJ2-1|TRBV7-9
CASSPGVLSSYNEQFF
>TRBJ1-4|TRBV6-6
CASNIGTANEKLFF
>TRBJ2-3|TRBV27
CASSLIAGAGTDTQYF
>TRBJ2-6|TRBV9
CASSVEGSSGANVLTF
>TRBJ1-5|TRBV6-6
CASSYDSARADIQPQHF
>TRBJ2-1|TRBV29-1
CSGTSSDEQFF